The present T cell receptor (beta chain) was sequenced within a study of cytomegalovirus exposure and HLA in healthy donors. PCR primers comprised 60 Vbeta and 13 Jbeta primers. Profiled with immunoSEQ multiplex PCR; TCRdb holds only in-frame clones, not every one. The sample totals some 200,000 clones; its top ten clones hold about 1%. Points from the study as a whole: Earlier analysis found most TCR beta V segments productive about 90% or about 30% of the time.

Worth noting for this clone: What it recognizes is unknown.

CDR3 length: 15 amino acids. Germline CDR1 is SGHDN and CDR2 is FVKESK. The germline V and J ends were trimmed by 0 bases and 0 bases, with 7 bases remaining between them. Sequenced sample: PBMCs. The rearrangement links TRBV14 to TRBJ2-3; D not resolved. The TCR was taken from a girl aged 2-15 years in good health and CMV-seropositive. The chain's CDR3 is CASSQDTRSTDTQYF. CDR3 coding DNA: TGTGCCAGCAGCCAAGATACCAGGAGCACAGATACGCAGTATTTT. Complete variable domain (other parts from reference TRBV14 and TRBJ2-3): EAGVTQFPSHSVIEKGQTVTLRCDPISGHDNLYWYRRVMGKEIKFLLHFVKESKQDESGMPNNRFLAERTGGTYSTLKVQPAELEDSGVYFCASSQDTRSTDTQYFGPGTRLTVL.